This T cell receptor beta chain was recovered during a study of shared clonotypes between healthy human individuals. General study findings and limits: The study found lower generation probabilities in non-shared clonotypes than in those shared by all four donors.

Comments on this clone: Its antigen remains unidentified.

Repertoires were generated with immunoSEQ multiplex PCR, while TCRdb's copy carries only in-frame clones and drops some. In the table there are 2 million to 2.5 million clones, 90% to 96% of which are singletons. CDR3 length: 14 residues. Germline V lookup: CDR1 SEHNR, CDR2 FQNEAQ (reference sequence). Trimming took 5 bases from V and 6 from J, leaving 13 bases between them. The chain recombines TRBV7-9 with TRBJ1-4; D not certain. The receptor comes from a man between 18 and 35 years old in good health. Sample: naive CD4+ T cells sorted from blood. The subset: CD45RA+ positively selected. CDR3 in amino acids: CASSERRSDEKLFF. Written as DNA, the CDR3 is TGTGCCAGCAGCGAACGGCGTAGTGATGAAAAACTGTTTTTT.